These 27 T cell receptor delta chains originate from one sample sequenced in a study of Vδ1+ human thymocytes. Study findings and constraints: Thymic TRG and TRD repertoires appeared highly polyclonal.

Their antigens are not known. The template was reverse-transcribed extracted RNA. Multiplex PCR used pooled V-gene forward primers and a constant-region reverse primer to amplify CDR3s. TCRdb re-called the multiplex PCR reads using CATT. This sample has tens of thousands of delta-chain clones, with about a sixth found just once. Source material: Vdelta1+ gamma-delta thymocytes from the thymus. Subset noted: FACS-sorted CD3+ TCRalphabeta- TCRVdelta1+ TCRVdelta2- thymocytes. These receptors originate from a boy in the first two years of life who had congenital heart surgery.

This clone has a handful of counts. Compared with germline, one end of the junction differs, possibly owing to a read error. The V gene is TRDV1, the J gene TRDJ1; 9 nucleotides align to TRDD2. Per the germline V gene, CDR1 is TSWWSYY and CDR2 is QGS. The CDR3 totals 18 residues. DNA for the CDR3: TGTGCTCTTGGGGAAGGAGTCCTTCCTACTTACAGGGGTATTGGACTCATCTTC. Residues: CALGEGVLPTYRGIGLIF.

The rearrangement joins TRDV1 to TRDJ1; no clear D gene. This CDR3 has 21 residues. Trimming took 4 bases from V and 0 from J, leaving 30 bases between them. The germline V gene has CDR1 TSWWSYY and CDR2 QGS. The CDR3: CALGGPSYYHWPFGYTDKLIF. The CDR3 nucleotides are TGTGCTCTTGGGGGTCCCAGTTACTATCATTGGCCTTTCGGGTACACCGATAAACTCATCTTT.

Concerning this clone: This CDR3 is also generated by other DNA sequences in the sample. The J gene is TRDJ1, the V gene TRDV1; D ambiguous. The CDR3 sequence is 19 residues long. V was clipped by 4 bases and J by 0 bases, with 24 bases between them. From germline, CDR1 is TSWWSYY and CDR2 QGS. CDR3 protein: CALGGHYYKTLAYTDKLIF. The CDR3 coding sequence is TGTGCTCTTGGGGGACACTACTACAAGACCCTTGCATACACCGATAAACTCATCTTT.

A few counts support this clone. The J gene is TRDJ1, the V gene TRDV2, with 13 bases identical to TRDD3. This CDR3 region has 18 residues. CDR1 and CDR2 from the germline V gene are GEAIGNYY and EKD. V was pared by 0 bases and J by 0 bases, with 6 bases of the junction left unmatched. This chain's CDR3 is CACDTGYWGIRDTDKLIF. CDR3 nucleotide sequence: TGTGCCTGTGACACCGGGTACTGGGGGATACGGGACACCGATAAACTCATCTTT.

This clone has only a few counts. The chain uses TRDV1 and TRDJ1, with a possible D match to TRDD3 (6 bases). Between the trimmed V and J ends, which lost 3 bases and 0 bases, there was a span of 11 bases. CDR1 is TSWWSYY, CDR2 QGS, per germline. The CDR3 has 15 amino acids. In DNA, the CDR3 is TGTGCTCTTGGGGATCCGGGGGAGAACACCGATAAACTCATCTTT. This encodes CALGDPGENTDKLIF.

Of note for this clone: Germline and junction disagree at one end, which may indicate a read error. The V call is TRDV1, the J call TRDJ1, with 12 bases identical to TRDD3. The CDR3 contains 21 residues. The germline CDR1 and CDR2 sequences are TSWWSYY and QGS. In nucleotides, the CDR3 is TGTGCTCTCGGGGAACTTGCGGACTGGGGGATACCCCGATTGTACACCGATAAACTCATCTTT. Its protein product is CALGELADWGIPRLYTDKLIF.

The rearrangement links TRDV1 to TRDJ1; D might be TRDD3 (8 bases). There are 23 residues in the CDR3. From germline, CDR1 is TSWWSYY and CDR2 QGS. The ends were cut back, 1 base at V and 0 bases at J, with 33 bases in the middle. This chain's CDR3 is CALGEPVGRSYEGDIGNTDKLIF. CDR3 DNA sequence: TGTGCTCTTGGGGAACCCGTTGGGCGTTCCTACGAGGGGGATATCGGAAACACCGATAAACTCATCTTT.

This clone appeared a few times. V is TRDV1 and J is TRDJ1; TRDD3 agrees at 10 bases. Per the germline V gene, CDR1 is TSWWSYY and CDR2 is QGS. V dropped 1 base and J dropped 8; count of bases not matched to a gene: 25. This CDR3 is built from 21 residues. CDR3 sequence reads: CALGEPPKTFLQGDTGKKLIF. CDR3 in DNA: TGTGCTCTTGGGGAACCCCCGAAGACTTTCCTACAGGGGGATACGGGTAAAAAACTCATCTTT.

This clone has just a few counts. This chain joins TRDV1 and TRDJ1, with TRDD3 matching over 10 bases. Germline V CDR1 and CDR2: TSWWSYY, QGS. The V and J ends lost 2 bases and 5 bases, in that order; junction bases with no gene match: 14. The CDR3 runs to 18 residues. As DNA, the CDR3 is TGTGCTCTTGGGGAATTTGGCCGGGGGATACGCGTATCGGATAAACTCATCTTT. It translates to CALGEFGRGIRVSDKLIF.

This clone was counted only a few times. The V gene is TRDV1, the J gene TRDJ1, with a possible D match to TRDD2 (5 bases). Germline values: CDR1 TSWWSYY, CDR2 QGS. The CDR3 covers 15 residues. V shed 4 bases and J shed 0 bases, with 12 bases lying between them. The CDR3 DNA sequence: TGTGCTCTTGGGGTCTCTCCTAAGTACACCGATAAACTCATCTTT. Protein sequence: CALGVSPKYTDKLIF.

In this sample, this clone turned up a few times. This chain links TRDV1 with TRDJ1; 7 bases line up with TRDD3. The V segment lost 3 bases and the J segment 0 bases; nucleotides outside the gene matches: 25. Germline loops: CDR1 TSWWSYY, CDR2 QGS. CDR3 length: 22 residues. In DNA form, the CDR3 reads TGTGCTCTTGGGGACCCGATTCCGAAAGTACTGGGGTCGCGGACGGACACCGATAAACTCATCTTT. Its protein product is CALGDPIPKVLGSRTDTDKLIF.

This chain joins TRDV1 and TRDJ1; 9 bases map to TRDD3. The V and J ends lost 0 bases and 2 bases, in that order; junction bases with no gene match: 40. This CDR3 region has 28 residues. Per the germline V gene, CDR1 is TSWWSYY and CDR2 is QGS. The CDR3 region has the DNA TGTGCTCTTGGGGAACTCATCTTCCCCCCCGCCTTCTCTACGGCTACGTTGGGGATACGGAGGTGGACCGATAAACTCATCTTT. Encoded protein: CALGELIFPPAFSTATLGIRRWTDKLIF.

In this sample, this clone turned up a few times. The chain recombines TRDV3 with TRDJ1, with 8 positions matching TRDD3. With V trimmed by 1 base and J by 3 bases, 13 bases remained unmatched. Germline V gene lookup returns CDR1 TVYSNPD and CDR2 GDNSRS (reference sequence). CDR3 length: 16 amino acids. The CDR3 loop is CAFMWGIQSSADKLIF. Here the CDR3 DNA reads TGTGCCTTTATGTGGGGGATCCAGTCGTCGGCCGATAAACTCATCTTT.

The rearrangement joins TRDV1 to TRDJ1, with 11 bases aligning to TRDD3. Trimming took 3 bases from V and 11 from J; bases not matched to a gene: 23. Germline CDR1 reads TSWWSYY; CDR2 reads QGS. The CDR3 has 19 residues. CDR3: CALGDSLPALVLGDRPLIF. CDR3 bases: TGTGCTCTTGGGGACTCACTTCCCGCTCTTGTACTGGGGGATAGACCCCTCATCTTT.

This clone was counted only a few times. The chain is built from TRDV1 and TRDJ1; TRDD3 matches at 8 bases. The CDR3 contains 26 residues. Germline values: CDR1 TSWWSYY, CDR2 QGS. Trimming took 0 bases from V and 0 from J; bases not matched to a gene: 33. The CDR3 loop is CALGELSPPIDEVGDSNCEYTDKLIF. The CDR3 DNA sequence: TGTGCTCTTGGGGAACTGAGTCCCCCTATAGATGAAGTGGGGGATTCTAACTGCGAGTACACCGATAAACTCATCTTT.

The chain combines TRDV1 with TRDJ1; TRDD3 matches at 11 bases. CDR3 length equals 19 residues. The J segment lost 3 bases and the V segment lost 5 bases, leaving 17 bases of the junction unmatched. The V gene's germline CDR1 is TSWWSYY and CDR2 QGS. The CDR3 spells CALGFWATTGGYYADKLIF. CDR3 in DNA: TGTGCTCTTGGGTTCTGGGCTACTACTGGGGGATATTACGCCGATAAACTCATCTTT.

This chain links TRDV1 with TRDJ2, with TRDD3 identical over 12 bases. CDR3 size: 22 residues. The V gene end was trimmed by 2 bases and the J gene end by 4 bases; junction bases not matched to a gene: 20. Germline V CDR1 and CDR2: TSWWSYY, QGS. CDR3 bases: TGTGCTCTTGGGGAATTCTTCCCGTTAGGGCTTACTGGGGGATACTCGACAGCACAACTCTTCTTT. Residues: CALGEFFPLGLTGGYSTAQLFF.

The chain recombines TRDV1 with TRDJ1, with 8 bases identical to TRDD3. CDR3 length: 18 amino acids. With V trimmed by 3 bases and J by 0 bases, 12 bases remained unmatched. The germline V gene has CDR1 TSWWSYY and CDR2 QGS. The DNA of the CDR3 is TGTGCTCTTGGGGATGCGGCAGGTGGGGGATTTTACACCGATAAACTCATCTTT. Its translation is CALGDAAGGGFYTDKLIF.

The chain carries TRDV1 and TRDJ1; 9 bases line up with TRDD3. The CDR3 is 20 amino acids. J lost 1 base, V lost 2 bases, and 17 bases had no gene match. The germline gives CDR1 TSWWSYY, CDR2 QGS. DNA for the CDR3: TGTGCTCTTGGGGAAGTCCCCGTCTTCCGTACTGGGGGACCCACCGATAAACTCATCTTT. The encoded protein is CALGEVPVFRTGGPTDKLIF.

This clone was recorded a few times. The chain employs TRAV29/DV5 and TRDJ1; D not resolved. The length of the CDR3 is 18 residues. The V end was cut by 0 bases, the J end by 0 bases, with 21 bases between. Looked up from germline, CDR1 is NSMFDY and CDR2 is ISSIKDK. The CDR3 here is CAASAYLGGRDYTDKLIF. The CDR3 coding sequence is TGTGCAGCAAGCGCTTACCTTGGTGGGAGAGACTACACCGATAAACTCATCTTT.

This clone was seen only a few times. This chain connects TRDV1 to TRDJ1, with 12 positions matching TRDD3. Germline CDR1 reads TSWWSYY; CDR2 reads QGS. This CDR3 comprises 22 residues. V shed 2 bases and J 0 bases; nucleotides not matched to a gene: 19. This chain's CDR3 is CALGEDPYWGILTDRHTDKLIF. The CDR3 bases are TGTGCTCTTGGGGAAGACCCCTACTGGGGGATACTTACCGACCGACACACCGATAAACTCATCTTT.

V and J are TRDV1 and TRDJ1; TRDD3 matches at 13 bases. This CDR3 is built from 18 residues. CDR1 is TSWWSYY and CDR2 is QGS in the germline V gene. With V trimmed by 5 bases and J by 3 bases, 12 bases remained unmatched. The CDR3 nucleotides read TGTGCTCTTGGGCCCGCCTTCCTACTGGGGGATACGGCCGATAAACTCATCTTT. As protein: CALGPAFLLGDTADKLIF.

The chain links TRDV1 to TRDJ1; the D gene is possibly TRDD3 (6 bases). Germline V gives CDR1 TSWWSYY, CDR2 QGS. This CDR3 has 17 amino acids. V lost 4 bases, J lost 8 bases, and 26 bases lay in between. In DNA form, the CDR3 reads TGTGCTCTTGGGGTAGACTACGTACGGGGGGGGAGCAGAAAACTCATCTTT. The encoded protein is CALGVDYVRGGSRKLIF.

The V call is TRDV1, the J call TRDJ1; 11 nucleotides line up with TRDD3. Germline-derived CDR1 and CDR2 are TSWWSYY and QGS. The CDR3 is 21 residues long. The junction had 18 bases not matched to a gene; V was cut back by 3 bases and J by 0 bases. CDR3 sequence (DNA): TGTGCTCTTGGGGACCATTCCTCATACTGGGGGATAGGATATTACACCGATAAACTCATCTTT. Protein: CALGDHSSYWGIGYYTDKLIF.

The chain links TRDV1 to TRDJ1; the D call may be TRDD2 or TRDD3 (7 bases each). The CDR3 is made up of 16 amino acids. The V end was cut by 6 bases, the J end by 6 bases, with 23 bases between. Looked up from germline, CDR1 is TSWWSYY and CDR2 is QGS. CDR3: CALGCVPTGYEHKLIF. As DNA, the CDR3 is TGTGCTCTTGGATGCGTTCCTACCGGATACGAGCATAAACTCATCTTT.

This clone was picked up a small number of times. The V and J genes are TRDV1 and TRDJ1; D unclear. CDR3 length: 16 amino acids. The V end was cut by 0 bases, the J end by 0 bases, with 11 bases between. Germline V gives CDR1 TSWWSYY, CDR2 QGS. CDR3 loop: CALGELWTRYTDKLIF. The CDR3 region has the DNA TGTGCTCTTGGGGAACTATGGACTCGGTACACCGATAAACTCATCTTT.

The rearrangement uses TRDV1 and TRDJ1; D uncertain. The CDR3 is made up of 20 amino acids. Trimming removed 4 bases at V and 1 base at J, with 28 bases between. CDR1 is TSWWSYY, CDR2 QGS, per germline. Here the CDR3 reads CALGVGSPLIFYAGTDKLIF. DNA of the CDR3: TGTGCTCTTGGGGTAGGGAGCCCACTAATTTTCTACGCTGGCACCGATAAACTCATCTTT.